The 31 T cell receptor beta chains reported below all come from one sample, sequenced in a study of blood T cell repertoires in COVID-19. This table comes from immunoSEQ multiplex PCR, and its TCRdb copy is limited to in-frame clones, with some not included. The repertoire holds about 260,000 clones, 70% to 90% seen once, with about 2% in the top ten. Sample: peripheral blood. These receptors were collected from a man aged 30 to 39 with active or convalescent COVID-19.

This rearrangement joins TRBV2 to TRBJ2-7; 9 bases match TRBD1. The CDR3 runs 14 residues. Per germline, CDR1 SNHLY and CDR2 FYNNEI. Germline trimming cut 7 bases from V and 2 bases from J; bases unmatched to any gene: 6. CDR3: CASNSGQGPYEQYF. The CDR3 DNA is TGTGCCAGCAACTCGGGACAGGGCCCCTACGAGCAGTACTTC.

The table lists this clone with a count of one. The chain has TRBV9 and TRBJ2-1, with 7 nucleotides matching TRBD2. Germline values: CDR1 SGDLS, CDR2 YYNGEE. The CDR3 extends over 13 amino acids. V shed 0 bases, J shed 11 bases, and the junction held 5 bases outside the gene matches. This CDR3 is CASSVEGGGKQFF. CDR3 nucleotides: TGTGCCAGCAGCGTAGAGGGCGGGGGTAAGCAGTTCTTC.

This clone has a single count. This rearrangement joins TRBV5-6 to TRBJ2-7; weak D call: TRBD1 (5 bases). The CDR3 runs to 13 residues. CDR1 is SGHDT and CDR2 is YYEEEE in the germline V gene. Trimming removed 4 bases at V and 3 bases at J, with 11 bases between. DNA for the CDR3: TGTGCCAGCAGCATACAGGATTACTACGAGCAGTACTTC. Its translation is CASSIQDYYEQYF.

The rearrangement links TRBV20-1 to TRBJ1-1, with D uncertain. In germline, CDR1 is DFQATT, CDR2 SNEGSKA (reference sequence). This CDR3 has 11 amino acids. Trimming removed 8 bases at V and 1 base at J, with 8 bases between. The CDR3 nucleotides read TGCAGTACAGCAGGGAACACTGAAGCTTTCTTT. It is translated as CSTAGNTEAFF.

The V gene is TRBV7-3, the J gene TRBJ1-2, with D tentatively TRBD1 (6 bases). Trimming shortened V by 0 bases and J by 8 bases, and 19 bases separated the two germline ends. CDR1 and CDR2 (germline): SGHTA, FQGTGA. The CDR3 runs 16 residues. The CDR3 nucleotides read TGTGCCAGCAGCTTAACGGCATACCCACAGGGCGGAGGCTACACCTTC. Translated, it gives CASSLTAYPQGGGYTF.

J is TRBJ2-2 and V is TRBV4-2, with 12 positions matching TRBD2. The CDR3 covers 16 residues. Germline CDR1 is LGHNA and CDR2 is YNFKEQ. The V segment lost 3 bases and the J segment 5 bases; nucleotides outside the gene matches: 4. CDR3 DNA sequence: TGTGCCAGCAGCCAGCCTAGCGGGGGGGCGACCGGGGAGCTGTTTTTT. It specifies CASSQPSGGATGELFF.

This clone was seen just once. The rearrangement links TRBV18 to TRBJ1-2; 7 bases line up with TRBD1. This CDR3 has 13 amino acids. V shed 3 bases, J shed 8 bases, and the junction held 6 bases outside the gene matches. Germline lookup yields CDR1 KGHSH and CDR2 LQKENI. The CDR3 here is CASSPGDREGYTF. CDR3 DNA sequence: TGTGCCAGCTCACCTGGTGACAGGGAAGGCTACACCTTC.

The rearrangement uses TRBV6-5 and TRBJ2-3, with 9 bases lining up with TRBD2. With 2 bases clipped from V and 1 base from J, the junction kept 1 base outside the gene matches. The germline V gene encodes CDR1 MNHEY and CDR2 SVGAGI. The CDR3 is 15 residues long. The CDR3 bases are TGTGCCAGCAGTTACGAGCGGGGGGGCACAGATACGCAGTATTTT. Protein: CASSYERGGTDTQYF.

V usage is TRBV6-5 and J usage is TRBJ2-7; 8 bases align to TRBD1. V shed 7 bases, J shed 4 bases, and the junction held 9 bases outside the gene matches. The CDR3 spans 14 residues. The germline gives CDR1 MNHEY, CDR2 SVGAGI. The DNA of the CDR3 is TGTGCCAGCACCTCGGACAGGGCTAGGTACGAGCAGTACTTC. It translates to CASTSDRARYEQYF.

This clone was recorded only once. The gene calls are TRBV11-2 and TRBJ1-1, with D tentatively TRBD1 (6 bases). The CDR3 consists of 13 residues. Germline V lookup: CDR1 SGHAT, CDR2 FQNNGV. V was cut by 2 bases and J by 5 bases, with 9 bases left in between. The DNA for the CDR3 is TGTGCCAGCAGCTTACAGGGGTATACTGAAGCTTTCTTT. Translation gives CASSLQGYTEAFF.

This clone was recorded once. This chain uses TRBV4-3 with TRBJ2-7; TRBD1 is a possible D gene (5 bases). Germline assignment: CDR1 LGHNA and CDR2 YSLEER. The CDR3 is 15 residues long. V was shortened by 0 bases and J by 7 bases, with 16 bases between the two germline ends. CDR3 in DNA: TGCGCCAGCAGCCAAGACAGGGTGTTTTTGAGGGAGCAGTACTTC. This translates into CASSQDRVFLREQYF.

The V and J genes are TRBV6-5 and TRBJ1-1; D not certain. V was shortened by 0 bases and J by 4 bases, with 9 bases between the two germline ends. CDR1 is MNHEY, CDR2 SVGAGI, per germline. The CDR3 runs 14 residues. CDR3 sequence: CASSYSDGATEAFF. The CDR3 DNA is TGTGCCAGCAGTTACTCGGATGGAGCCACTGAAGCTTTCTTT.

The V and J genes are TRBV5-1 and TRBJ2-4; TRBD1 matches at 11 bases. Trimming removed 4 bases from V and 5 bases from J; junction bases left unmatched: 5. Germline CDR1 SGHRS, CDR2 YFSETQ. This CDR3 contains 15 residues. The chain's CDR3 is CASSGTGGGQNIQYF. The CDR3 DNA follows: TGCGCCAGCAGCGGGACAGGGGGAGGTCAAAACATTCAGTACTTC.

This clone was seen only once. CDR3: CASSQSPPGNGNTIYF. The CDR3 bases are TGCGCCAGCAGCCAAAGCCCCCCGGGGAACGGAAACACCATATATTTT. The chain uses TRBV4-3 and TRBJ1-3; D unresolved. CDR3 length equals 16 residues. Trimming took off 2 bases at V and 4 bases at J, with 15 bases between the two ends. Germline lookup yields CDR1 LGHNA and CDR2 YSLEER.

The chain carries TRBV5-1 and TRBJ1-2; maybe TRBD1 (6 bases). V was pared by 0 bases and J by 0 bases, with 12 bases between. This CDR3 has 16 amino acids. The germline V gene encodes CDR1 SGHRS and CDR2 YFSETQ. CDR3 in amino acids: CASSLEAGDANYGYTF. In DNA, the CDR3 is TGCGCCAGCAGCTTGGAAGCAGGGGACGCTAACTATGGCTACACCTTC.

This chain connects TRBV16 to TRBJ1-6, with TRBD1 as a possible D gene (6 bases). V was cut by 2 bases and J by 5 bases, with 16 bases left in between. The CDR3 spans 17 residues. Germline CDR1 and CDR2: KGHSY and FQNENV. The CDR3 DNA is TGTGCCAGCAGCCAAGCAGGGGCAGAGGGGAATAATTCACCCCTCCACTTT. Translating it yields CASSQAGAEGNNSPLHF.

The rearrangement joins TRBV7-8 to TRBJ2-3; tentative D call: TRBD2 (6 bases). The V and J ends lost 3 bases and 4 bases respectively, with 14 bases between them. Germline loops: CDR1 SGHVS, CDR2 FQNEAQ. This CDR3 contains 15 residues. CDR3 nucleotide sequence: TGTGCCAGCAGCTTTCTACAGGAGGGCCCAGATACGCAGTATTTT. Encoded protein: CASSFLQEGPDTQYF.

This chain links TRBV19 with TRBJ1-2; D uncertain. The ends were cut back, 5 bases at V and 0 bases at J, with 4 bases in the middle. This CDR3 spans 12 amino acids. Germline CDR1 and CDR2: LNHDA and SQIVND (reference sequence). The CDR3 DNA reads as TGTGCCAGTAGTCCGGCTAACTATGGCTACACCTTC. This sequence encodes CASSPANYGYTF.

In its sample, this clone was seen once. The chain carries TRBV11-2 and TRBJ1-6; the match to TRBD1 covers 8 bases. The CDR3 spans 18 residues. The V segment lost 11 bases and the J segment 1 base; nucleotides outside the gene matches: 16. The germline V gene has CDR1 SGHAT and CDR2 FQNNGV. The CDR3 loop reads CASMRAGGFSSYNSPLHF. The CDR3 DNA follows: TGTGCCTCCATGCGAGCAGGGGGCTTCAGTTCCTATAATTCACCCCTCCACTTT. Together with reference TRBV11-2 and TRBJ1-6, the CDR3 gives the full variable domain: EAGVAQSPRYKIIEKRQSVAFWCNPISGHATLYWYQQILGQGPKLLIQFQNNGVVDDSQLPKDRFSAERLKGVDSTLKIQPAKLEDSAVYLCASMRAGGFSSYNSPLHFGNGTRLTVT.

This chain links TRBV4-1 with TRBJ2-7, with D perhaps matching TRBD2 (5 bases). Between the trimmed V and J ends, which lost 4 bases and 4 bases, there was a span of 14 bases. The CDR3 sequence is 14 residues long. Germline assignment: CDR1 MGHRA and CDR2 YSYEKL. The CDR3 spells CASSPRDNIYEQYF. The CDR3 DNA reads TGCGCCAGCAGCCCCCGGGATAACATATACGAGCAGTACTTC.

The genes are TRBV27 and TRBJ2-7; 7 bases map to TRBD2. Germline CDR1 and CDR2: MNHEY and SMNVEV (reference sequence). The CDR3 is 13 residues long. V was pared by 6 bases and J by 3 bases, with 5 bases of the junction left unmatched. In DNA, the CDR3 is TGTGCCAGCAGCATGTGGGGGGGCTACGAGCAGTACTTC. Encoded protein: CASSMWGGYEQYF.

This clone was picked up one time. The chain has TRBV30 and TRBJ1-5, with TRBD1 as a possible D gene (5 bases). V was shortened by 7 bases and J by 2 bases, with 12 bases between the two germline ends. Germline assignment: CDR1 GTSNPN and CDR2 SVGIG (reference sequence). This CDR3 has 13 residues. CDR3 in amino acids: CASTGGGNQPQHF. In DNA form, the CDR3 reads TGTGCCTCCACGGGGGGGGGCAATCAGCCCCAGCATTTT.

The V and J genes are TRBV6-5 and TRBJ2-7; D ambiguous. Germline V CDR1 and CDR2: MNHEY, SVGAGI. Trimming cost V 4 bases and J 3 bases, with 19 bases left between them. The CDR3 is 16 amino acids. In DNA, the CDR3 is TGTGCCAGCAGTTCAGCCCAAGCGCACCCCATCTACGAGCAGTACTTC. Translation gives CASSSAQAHPIYEQYF.

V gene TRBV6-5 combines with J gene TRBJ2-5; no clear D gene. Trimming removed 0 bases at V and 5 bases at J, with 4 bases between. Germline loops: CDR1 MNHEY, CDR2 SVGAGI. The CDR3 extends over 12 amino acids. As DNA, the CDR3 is TGTGCCAGCAGTTACTCGAGGGAGACCCAGTACTTC. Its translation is CASSYSRETQYF.

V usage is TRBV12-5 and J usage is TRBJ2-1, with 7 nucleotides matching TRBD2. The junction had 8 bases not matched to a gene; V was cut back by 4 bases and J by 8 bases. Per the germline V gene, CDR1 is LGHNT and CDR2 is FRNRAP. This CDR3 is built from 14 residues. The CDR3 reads CASGSSGGRDEQFF. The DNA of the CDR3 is TGTGCTAGTGGTTCCTCGGGGGGTCGGGATGAGCAGTTCTTC.

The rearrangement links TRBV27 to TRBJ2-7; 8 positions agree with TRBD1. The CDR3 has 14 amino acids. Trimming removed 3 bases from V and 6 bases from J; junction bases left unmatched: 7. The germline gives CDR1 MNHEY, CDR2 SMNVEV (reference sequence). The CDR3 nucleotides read TGTGCCAGCAGTTTGGCAGGGGGCTTTGGCGAGCAGTACTTC. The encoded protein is CASSLAGGFGEQYF.

The DNA for the CDR3 is TGTGCCAGCAGCCAAGTTCATCTGGCCTCTGGAAACACCATATATTTT. This translates into CASSQVHLASGNTIYF. The genes are TRBV4-2 and TRBJ1-3; D is undetermined. Germline V gene sequence: CDR1 LGHNA, CDR2 YNFKEQ. Trimming left V 1 base short and J 0 bases short, with 10 bases between. CDR3 length equals 16 residues.

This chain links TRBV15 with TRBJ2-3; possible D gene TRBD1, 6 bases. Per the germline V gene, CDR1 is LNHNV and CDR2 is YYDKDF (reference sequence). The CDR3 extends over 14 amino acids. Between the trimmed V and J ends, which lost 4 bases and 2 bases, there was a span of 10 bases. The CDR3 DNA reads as TGTGCCACCAGCAACGGACAGACCACAGATACGCAGTATTTT. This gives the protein CATSNGQTTDTQYF.

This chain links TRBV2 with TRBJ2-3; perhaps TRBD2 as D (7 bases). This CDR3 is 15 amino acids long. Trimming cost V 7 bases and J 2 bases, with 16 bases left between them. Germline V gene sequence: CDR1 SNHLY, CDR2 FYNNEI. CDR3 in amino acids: CASNGGGAPTDTQYF. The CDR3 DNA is TGTGCCAGCAACGGTGGGGGGGCCCCCACAGATACGCAGTATTTT.

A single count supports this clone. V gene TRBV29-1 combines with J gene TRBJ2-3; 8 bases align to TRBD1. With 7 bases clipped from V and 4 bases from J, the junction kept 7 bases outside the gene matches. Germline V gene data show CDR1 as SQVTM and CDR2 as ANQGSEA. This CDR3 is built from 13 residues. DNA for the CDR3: TGCAGCGGGTGGACAGGGAGTGCAGATACGCAGTATTTT. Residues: CSGWTGSADTQYF.

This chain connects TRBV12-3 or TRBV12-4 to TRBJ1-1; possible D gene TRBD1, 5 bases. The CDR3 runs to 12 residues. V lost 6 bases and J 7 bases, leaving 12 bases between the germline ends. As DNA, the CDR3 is TGTGCCAGCAGCCAAAGACAGATTGAAGCTTTCTTT. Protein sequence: CASSQRQIEAFF.